The 3 T cell receptor beta chains in this list originate from one sample, sequenced in a study of cytomegalovirus exposure and HLA in healthy donors (dated by TCRdb to the late 2010s). The library was generated by the immunoSEQ multiplex PCR assay. For the multiplex PCR, a mixture combining 60 forward primers for TCR Vbeta segments and 13 reverse primers for TCR Jbeta segments was used. TCRdb's version of the immuneACCESS table is confined to in-frame rearrangements and falls short of the full clone set. An unresolved V gene accounts for under half of the shortfall where checked; the remainder is of unknown origin. In this sample the table shows over 120,000 clones, about three quarters of which occur a single time. Clones ranked in the top ten supply about 3.7% of the sample. The material sequenced was PBMCs. The source of these receptors is a male donor in good health and CMV-seronegative.

Only a few counts were recorded for this clone. The V call is TRBV7-9, the J call TRBJ1-1; D ambiguous. The CDR3 loop spans 16 amino acids. Germline lookup yields CDR1 SEHNR and CDR2 FQNEAQ (reference sequence). V lost 5 bases to trimming and J lost 5 bases, with 21 bases between them. The chain's CDR3 is CASSPKPVTELTEAFF. In nucleotides, the CDR3 is TGTGCCAGCAGCCCGAAGCCGGTTACAGAATTGACTGAAGCTTTCTTT. The full variable domain, its missing parts supplied by reference TRBV7-9 and TRBJ1-1, is DTGVSQNPRHKITKRGQNVTFRCDPISEHNRLYWYRQTLGQGPEFLTYFQNEAQLEKSRLLSDRFSAERPKGSFSTLEIQRTEQGDSAMYLCASSPKPVTELTEAFFGQGTRLTVV.

The J gene is TRBJ2-5, the V gene TRBV9; D is unresolved. This CDR3 is 15 amino acids long. CDR1 and CDR2 from the germline V gene are SGDLS and YYNGEE. V lost 0 bases to trimming and J lost 0 bases, with 9 bases between them. The CDR3 DNA is TGTGCCAGCAGCGTAGCTTCCCGGTACCAAGAGACCCAGTACTTC. Translated: CASSVASRYQETQYF.

J is TRBJ1-4 and V is TRBV9; 7 nucleotides align to TRBD1. Trimming cost V 3 bases and J 4 bases; bases outside gene matches: 3. Germline V lookup: CDR1 SGDLS, CDR2 YYNGEE. This CDR3 spans 14 amino acids. CDR3 DNA sequence: TGTGCCAGCAGCGGGACAGGCCTTAATGAAAAACTGTTTTTT. Translation gives CASSGTGLNEKLFF.